A single sample gave rise to the 9 T cell receptor beta chains below, sequenced in a study of a mutant IDH1 vaccine in newly diagnosed glioma (dated by TCRdb to the early 2020s). The time point label on this specimen signifies: week 11, during vaccination. Each vaccine dose was 300 ug of a 20-mer mutant IDH1 peptide in Montanide, given subcutaneously with topical imiquimod. The library was prepared using the immunoSEQ multiplex PCR assay. The immuneACCESS repertoire file appears here via TCRdb, limited to in-frame rearrangements. These files lack a portion of the clones; in checked studies, under half of the deficit traces to unresolved V genes, and the cause of the others is not known. This sample is represented by roughly 60,000 clones; around 80% of them were singletons. The top ten hold roughly 3.5% of the sample. These receptors' antigens are unknown. The material was PBMCs, obtained from a glioma patient whose treatment included an IDH1 peptide vaccine. Receptors originate from a man aged 25 to 45 with glioma.

The V and J genes are TRBV11-2 and TRBJ2-7; D unclear. CDR1 is SGHAT, CDR2 FQNNGV, per germline. V dropped 1 base and J dropped 5 bases, with 12 bases sitting between them. This CDR3 spans 14 amino acids. The CDR3 spells CASSLGSLSNEQYF. The CDR3 DNA is TGTGCCAGCAGCTTAGGGTCTCTTTCCAACGAGCAGTACTTC.

The V call is TRBV28, the J call TRBJ1-4; 9 positions agree with TRBD1. Per germline, CDR1 MDHEN and CDR2 SYDVKM. The CDR3 has 14 residues. After removal of 6 bases from V and 8 bases from J, the junction contained 7 bases not matched to a gene. In DNA, the CDR3 is TGTGCCAGCAGAACGGACAGGGGCGGGGAAAAACTGTTTTTT. This encodes CASRTDRGGEKLFF.

The chain combines TRBV7-2 with TRBJ2-7, with 8 nucleotides matching TRBD2. The CDR3 length is 14 residues. V lost 5 bases, J lost 5 bases, and 8 bases stayed unmatched. In germline, CDR1 is SGHTA, CDR2 FQGNSA. CDR3 protein: CASSPGTSRDEQYF. Written as DNA, the CDR3 is TGTGCCAGCAGCCCAGGGACTAGTCGAGACGAGCAGTACTTC.

The chain employs TRBV7-9 and TRBJ1-3, with unresolved D. V lost 5 bases and J 4 bases, leaving 15 bases between the germline ends. This CDR3 region has 15 residues. Germline V CDR1 and CDR2: SEHNR, FQNEAQ (reference sequence). CDR3 residues: CASSPGRFRGNTIYF. Written as DNA, the CDR3 is TGTGCCAGCAGCCCCGGTCGATTTAGAGGAAACACCATATATTTT.

The chain uses TRBV10-3 and TRBJ1-2; no definite D call. CDR3 size: 13 residues. V shed 2 bases and J shed 5 bases, with 9 bases lying between them. CDR1 is ENHRY and CDR2 is SYGVKD in the germline V gene. CDR3 region: CAISEGSTYGYTF. In DNA form, the CDR3 reads TGTGCCATCAGTGAGGGTAGTACTTATGGCTACACCTTC.

The chain recombines TRBV10-1 with TRBJ1-1; D call uncertain. The CDR3 spans 16 residues. V was clipped by 0 bases and J by 2 bases, with 13 bases between them. Per germline, CDR1 WNHNN and CDR2 SYGVQD (reference sequence). This CDR3 is CASSESEVGGNTEAFF. The CDR3 nucleotides read TGCGCCAGCAGTGAGTCGGAGGTAGGCGGAAACACTGAAGCTTTCTTT.

This clone was detected only a few times. The chain carries TRBV11-2 and TRBJ2-7, with a tentative D call TRBD2 (7 bases). The CDR3 sequence is 14 residues long. The germline V gene encodes CDR1 SGHAT and CDR2 FQNNGV. Trimming shortened V by 3 bases and J by 3 bases, and 12 bases separated the two germline ends. The CDR3 here is CASSLGGAHYEQYF. DNA of the CDR3: TGTGCCAGCAGCTTGGGGGGGGCCCACTACGAGCAGTACTTC.

The chain links TRBV7-2 to TRBJ1-4; 7 bases are a match to TRBD1. The germline CDR1 and CDR2 sequences are SGHTA and FQGNSA. There are 14 residues in the CDR3. With V trimmed by 3 bases and J by 6 bases, 4 bases remained unmatched. The CDR3 loop reads CASSFQGGDEKLFF. The CDR3 DNA sequence: TGTGCCAGCAGCTTTCAGGGGGGGGATGAAAAACTGTTTTTT.

The chain recombines TRBV9 with TRBJ2-5, with D hard to call. CDR1 is SGDLS, CDR2 YYNGEE, per germline. V was shortened by 0 bases and J by 5 bases, with 8 bases between the two germline ends. The CDR3 has 13 residues. The CDR3 nucleotides are TGTGCCAGCAGCGTAGACCGTGGGGAGACCCAGTACTTC. This sequence encodes CASSVDRGETQYF. Variable domain in full (rest from reference TRBV9 and TRBJ2-5): DSGVTQTPKHLITATGQRVTLRCSPRSGDLSVYWYQQSLDQGLQFLIQYYNGEERAKGNILERFSAQQFPDLHSELNLSSLELGDSALYFCASSVDRGETQYFGPGTRLLVL.